This is a list of T cell receptor beta chains from one sample in a study of blood T cells in healthy people across ages. MiXCR, run by TCRdb on the 5' RACE reads, gives a single entry per CDR3 protein. In the table there are 650,000 to 950,000 distinct CDR3 sequences, about 42% of which are singletons. The sample consisted of blood. These receptors were obtained from a man in his sixties in good health. The CDR3 runs from the conserved cysteine through the conserved F or W. Fields, in order: V gene, J gene, clone size, D gene, CDR3 protein, CDR3 DNA. The D gene is left open where the match is weak. For some rows the clone size is stated as once, few or many, or as a class when expanded; others skip it.

>TRBV12-3/TRBV12-4|TRBJ2-7|NA|TRBD1
CASSLNTGGYEQYF
TGTGCCAGCAGTTTGAATACAGGGGGTTACGAGCAGTACTTC
>TRBV5-1|TRBJ1-2|NA|TRBD1
CASSLAGDRSQGYTF
TGCGCCAGCAGCTTGGCCGGGGACAGAAGTCAAGGCTACACCTTC
>TRBV6-2/TRBV6-3|TRBJ2-6|few|NA
CASSSTEGLSGANVLTF
TGTGCCAGCAGTTCCACCGAGGGACTTTCTGGGGCCAACGTCCTGACTTTC
>TRBV27|TRBJ2-1|NA|TRBD2
CASRGRLLAGVYNEQFF
TGTGCCAGCCGCGGGAGGCTACTAGCGGGGGTATACAATGAGCAGTTCTTC
>TRBV5-6|TRBJ2-7|NA|TRBD2
CASSSALAGGFSYEQYF
TGTGCCAGCAGCTCTGCCCTGGCGGGGGGCTTCTCCTACGAGCAGTACTTC
>TRBV20-1|TRBJ1-2|NA|TRBD1
CSAPRQGKEGYGYTF
TGCAGTGCTCCCCGACAGGGCAAAGAAGGATATGGCTACACCTTC
>TRBV6-2/TRBV6-3|TRBJ2-5|NA|TRBD2
CASSLLLGLASEQYF
TGTGCCAGCAGTCTCCTCCTAGGACTAGCGAGTGAGCAGTACTTC
>TRBV27|TRBJ2-3|NA|NA
CATEGRDTQYF
TGTGCCACGGAGGGTAGAGATACGCAGTATTTT
>TRBV5-1|TRBJ2-1|NA|TRBD1
CASSLYNRGVHNEQFF
TGCGCCAGCAGCTTGTATAACAGGGGGGTTCACAATGAGCAGTTCTTC
>TRBV4-3|TRBJ2-7|NA|TRBD2
CASSQDPHGGGSYNEQYF
TGCGCCAGCAGCCAAGATCCGCACGGGGGGGGCTCCTACAATGAGCAGTACTTC
>TRBV5-1|TRBJ2-5|NA|TRBD2
CASSPVLLLAGGYQETQYF
TGCGCCAGCAGCCCCGTCCTTCTACTAGCGGGGGGGTACCAAGAGACCCAGTACTTC
>TRBV14|TRBJ1-1|NA|NA
CASSQETVTSEAFF
TGTGCCAGCAGCCAAGAAACAGTGACATCTGAAGCTTTCTTT
>TRBV6-2/TRBV6-3|TRBJ2-5|NA|TRBD1
CASNRQGVGETQYF
TGTGCCAGCAATAGACAGGGGGTAGGCGAGACCCAGTACTTC
>TRBV6-2/TRBV6-3|TRBJ1-5|few|NA
CASPGINSSNQPQHF
TGTGCCAGCCCGGGCATTAACTCCTCCAATCAGCCCCAGCATTTT
>TRBV11-2|TRBJ1-1|few|NA
CASSVTGTANTEAFF
TGTGCCAGCAGCGTTACCGGGACGGCAAACACTGAAGCTTTCTTT
>TRBV5-6|TRBJ1-2|NA|TRBD1
CASSPGTEFYGYTF
TGTGCCAGCAGCCCTGGGACAGAATTCTATGGCTACACCTTC
>TRBV20-1|TRBJ2-3|NA|TRBD2
CSARGLAGSGTDTQYF
TGCAGTGCTAGGGGATTAGCGGGGAGTGGCACAGATACGCAGTATTTT
>TRBV20-1|TRBJ2-7|NA|NA
CSARGLRGPSKDYEQYF
TGCAGTGCACGAGGTCTAAGGGGCCCCTCGAAAGACTACGAGCAGTACTTC
>TRBV29-1|TRBJ2-1|many|NA
CSAQPSYNEQFF
TGCAGCGCCCAACCATCCTACAATGAGCAGTTCTTC
>TRBV12-3/TRBV12-4|TRBJ2-5|NA|NA
CASSVRRSETQYF
TGTGCCAGCAGTGTTCGGCGTTCGGAGACCCAGTACTTC
>TRBV7-6|TRBJ1-4|NA|NA
CASSSHEKLFF
TGTGCCAGCAGCTCCCATGAAAAACTGTTTTTT
>TRBV5-5|TRBJ2-5|many|NA
CASSLEQGQETQYF
TGTGCCAGCAGCTTGGAACAGGGCCAAGAGACCCAGTACTTC
>TRBV9|TRBJ1-4|NA|NA
CASSVNQGQRLFF
TGTGCCAGCAGCGTTAACCAGGGGCAAAGACTGTTTTTT
>TRBV4-3|TRBJ2-1|NA|TRBD2
CASSQAWGGTSRYNEQFF
TGCGCCAGCAGCCAAGCGTGGGGAGGGACTAGCCGCTACAATGAGCAGTTCTTC
>TRBV2|TRBJ2-7|few|TRBD2
CASSGTSGAREQYF
TGTGCCAGCAGTGGGACTAGCGGGGCCCGTGAGCAGTACTTC
>TRBV6-1|TRBJ2-2|NA|NA
CASSKRPSSGAYTGDLFF
TGTGCCAGCAGTAAACGTCCCTCTTCGGGAGCATACACCGGGGATCTGTTTTTT
>TRBV7-2|TRBJ1-5|NA|NA
CASSLIGTEGPGGNQPQHF
TGTGCCAGCAGCCTAATAGGGACTGAAGGACCCGGAGGCAATCAGCCCCAGCATTTT
>TRBV20-1|TRBJ2-7|NA|TRBD2
CSARGGTSGGIYEQYF
TGCAGTGCTAGAGGAGGAACTAGCGGGGGTATTTACGAGCAGTACTTC
>TRBV11-2|TRBJ2-7|few|NA
CASKKGQAPYEQYF
TGTGCCAGCAAAAAGGGCCAGGCCCCCTACGAGCAGTACTTC
>TRBV9|TRBJ2-3|NA|TRBD2
CASSARTSGGLIDTQYF
TGTGCCAGCAGCGCCCGGACTAGCGGGGGTTTGATAGATACGCAGTATTTT
>TRBV10-1|TRBJ2-5|NA|NA
CASTHDPQRFLNEQYF
TGCGCCAGCACCCACGACCCGCAGCGATTTTTAAATGAGCAGTACTTC
>TRBV20-1|TRBJ2-5|NA|NA
CSARDLWEQYF
TGCAGTGCTAGAGATCTTTGGGAGCAGTACTTC
>TRBV2|TRBJ2-2|NA|TRBD1
CASRVAGGKNTGELFF
TGTGCCAGCAGAGTCGCAGGGGGCAAGAACACCGGGGAGCTGTTTTTT
>TRBV6-2/TRBV6-3|TRBJ1-2|NA|NA
CASSSQRELRGYTF
TGTGCCAGCAGTTCCCAGCGCGAATTACGCGGCTACACCTTC
>TRBV25-1|TRBJ2-2|NA|NA
CASRGRQANTGELFF
TGTGCCAGCAGAGGGCGACAGGCGAACACCGGGGAGCTGTTTTTT
>TRBV28|TRBJ2-1|many|NA
CASSPSYNEQFF
TGTGCCAGCAGTCCTTCCTACAATGAGCAGTTCTTC
>TRBV7-2|TRBJ1-1|NA|NA
CASTGGAANTEAFF
TGTGCCAGCACCGGGGGGGCGGCGAACACTGAAGCTTTCTTT
>TRBV3-1|TRBJ2-5|NA|TRBD1
CASSQDWGQIQETQYF
TGTGCCAGCAGCCAAGATTGGGGACAGATACAAGAGACCCAGTACTTC
>TRBV6-1|TRBJ2-1|NA|NA
CASSEFGRHNEQFF
TGTGCCAGCAGTGAATTTGGCAGACACAATGAGCAGTTCTTC
>TRBV10-3|TRBJ2-1|many|TRBD2
CAIGLAGANEQFF
TGTGCCATTGGACTAGCGGGGGCGAATGAGCAGTTCTTC
>TRBV18|TRBJ2-1|once|TRBD1
CASSPGTGGLHNERFF
TGTGCCAGCTCACCAGGGACAGGGGGCCTCCACAATGAGCGGTTCTTC
>TRBV6-1|TRBJ2-7|NA|NA
CASRYSAYEQYF
TGTGCCAGCCGGTACAGCGCCTACGAGCAGTACTTC
>TRBV20-1|TRBJ2-5|NA|TRBD1
CSAREDRYQETQYF
TGCAGTGCTCGAGAGGACAGGTACCAAGAGACCCAGTACTTC
>TRBV25-1|TRBJ2-3|few|TRBD2
CASSDPRLAGGPHMTDTQYF
TGTGCCAGCAGTGACCCCCGACTAGCGGGGGGGCCTCATATGACAGATACGCAGTATTTT
>TRBV15|TRBJ2-5|NA|NA
CATRRDLVTLETQYF
TGTGCCACCAGGAGGGACTTAGTGACCCTAGAGACCCAGTACTTC
>TRBV12-5|TRBJ2-3|NA|NA
CASGSIGTQYF
TGTGCTAGTGGTTCAATTGGTACGCAGTATTTT
>TRBV5-8|TRBJ2-1|NA|NA
CASSRARSSYNEQFF
TGTGCCAGCAGCAGGGCAAGAAGCTCCTACAATGAGCAGTTCTTC
>TRBV7-2|TRBJ2-7|NA|NA
CASRLATGQPYEQYF
TGTGCCAGCAGACTAGCCACGGGACAGCCCTACGAGCAGTACTTC
>TRBV9|TRBJ1-4|NA|NA
CASSVAVSNEKLFF
TGTGCCAGCAGCGTAGCAGTGTCTAATGAAAAACTGTTTTTT
>TRBV29-1|TRBJ2-1|few|TRBD2
CSVDPLLLAGGRNEQFF
TGCAGCGTTGATCCCCTTCTACTAGCGGGGGGACGGAATGAGCAGTTCTTC
>TRBV29-1|TRBJ2-6|many|NA
CSVEMWGANVLTF
TGCAGCGTTGAGATGTGGGGGGCCAACGTCCTGACTTTC
>TRBV18|TRBJ2-1|few|NA
CASSPRGAGEQFF
TGTGCCAGCTCACCACGAGGGGCGGGTGAGCAGTTCTTC
>TRBV7-2|TRBJ2-1|NA|TRBD2
CASSLADRILAGQDNEQFF
TGTGCCAGCAGCTTAGCCGACCGAATACTAGCGGGACAGGACAATGAGCAGTTCTTC
>TRBV10-1|TRBJ2-2|NA|NA
CASASKYTGELFF
TGCGCCAGCGCGAGCAAATACACCGGGGAGCTGTTTTTT
>TRBV12-5|TRBJ2-3|NA|TRBD2
CASGFYGLSGGEPDTQYF
TGTGCTAGTGGTTTTTACGGCTTAAGCGGGGGGGAGCCAGATACGCAGTATTTT
>TRBV4-3|TRBJ2-7|NA|NA
CASSQDPHLYEQYF
TGCGCCAGCAGCCAAGATCCCCACCTCTACGAGCAGTACTTC
>TRBV11-2|TRBJ2-2|few|NA
CAVGPTGELFF
TGTGCCGTCGGACCCACCGGGGAGCTGTTTTTT